Below, one T cell receptor (beta chain) is given with its context. Its specific antigen is unknown. No much larger clonotype is one base removed from it; base qualities were not supplied. The data stem from a study of cytomegalovirus exposure and HLA in healthy donors (dated 2017 in TCRdb). For the study in its entirety: An earlier analysis of some 500 of the donors reported roughly 300 Gb of sequence data and roughly 100 million unique TCR beta sequences from 150 million to 200 million T cells. To study patterns of TCR occurrence, a later analysis re-analyzed previously published TCR beta repertoires from around 670 donors and added high-resolution HLA genotyping. In addition to the first cohort of roughly 670 subjects, a separate validation cohort of 130 or so different subjects was used. To predict cytomegalovirus infection status, the study brought together high-throughput TCR immunosequencing, statistical association of individual TCRs with disease status, and machine learning. The later analysis used no new phenotypic data to find candidate immune exposures, relying instead on TCR beta sequences and their occurrence across donors. Among the roughly 400 genotyped donors, around 81% belonged to the genetic ancestry cluster associated with self-reported Caucasian donors. A later genetic analysis used genome-wide SNP genotypes for about three fifths of the 666 donors, treating that subset as a discovery cohort. All discovery cohort repertoires had been generated using a single sequencing platform. HLA typing covered class I and class II loci at four-digit resolution. On average, over 200,000 unique TCR beta nucleotide sequences were sequenced per donor among a few hundred genotyped donors of the cohort, with roughly 18% of those sequences being non-productive. Donor age, sex, ethnicity and CMV serostatus were compiled alongside the repertoire data. Typing coverage varied by locus: about 620-630 donors for A, B, C, DRB1 and DQB1; roughly 520 for DQA1; over 600 for DPA1; approximately 490 for DPB1. Around 330 gigabases of sequencing data and tens of millions of unique TCR sequences made up an early release that covered 500 to 650 HLA-typed donors. Because of strong linkage in the cohort, four to six DR-DQ haplotypes were treated as single units for association and clustering. The study aimed to test whether cataloging public T cell receptors could reveal signatures of past pathogen exposure. In an earlier analysis of 500 to 650 of the donors, high-throughput TCR beta sequencing was used to judge whether each TCR beta V gene segment behaved as functional or pseudogenic. The T cell repertoires of 700 or so subjects were profiled by immunosequencing and related to cytomegalovirus serostatus.

Summary of the overall study and its limitations: Some IMGT-functional V segments, including TRBV6-2 and TRBV6-3, could not be told apart with the 87-base-pair reads, so those segments were excluded. Immune exposure information for the cohort was limited to CMV serostatus. A cluster of highly shared sequence variants was judged likely to represent a technical artifact of the sequencing pipeline. Presence/absence analyses assumed roughly uniform sequencing depth across donors, an assumption that may not hold. While some public TCRs were present in many individuals, most TCR sequences turned up only very rarely across donors. The study gave a list of 150 to 200 TCR beta chains associated with cytomegalovirus. Compared with equally common non-associated chains, HLA-associated TCR beta chains in a later analysis were more clonally expanded and had lower generation probabilities. In a later analysis, most CMV-associated TCR beta chains were found to appear HLA-restricted, with HLA associations seemingly driven largely by CMV exposure. A later genetic analysis reported fewer N-insertions in productive TCRs among donors in an Asian-associated ancestry cluster than the roughly 700-donor mean. Correlated functional status among segregating V segments might be attributable to linkage disequilibrium, but an unknown experimental factor could not be ruled out. When HLA alleles, especially DR and DQ, strongly co-occurred, attributing TCR associations to individual alleles was difficult. The cohort was sequenced for TCR beta chains only, and without alpha or paired-chain data the features that could be detected were limited. Cytomegalovirus status was reported to be diagnosed by the classifier with high specificity and sensitivity in both the original and validation cohorts. A few of the identified cytomegalovirus-associated TCR beta chains were confirmed in vitro to be specific for cytomegalovirus antigens. Seventeen rarely observed V segments, including chromosome 9 orphons, were excluded from the earlier analysis of about 600 of the donors because counts were too low. In a later analysis, the rate of TCR association differed among HLA loci, with DRB1 alleles having the most associated TCRs and HLA-C alleles having the fewest. V-gene and J-gene trimming of TCR beta chains was associated with a missense DCLRE1C variant in a later genetic analysis, and the association was replicated in an independent cohort. The authors suggested that the approach could potentially be extended to other disease states and immunological phenotypes. Because some donors lacked HLA typing at each locus, the association tests relied only on the typed subset. A further reported finding was that TCR beta sequences accurately predicted the HLA-A and HLA-B alleles for most subjects in the first cohort. An earlier analysis of several hundred of the donors showed that most TCR beta V segments appeared in productive rearrangements either about 90% or about 30% of the time, which broadly matched IMGT annotations. A later analysis reported that several top co-occurrence clusters appeared linked to parvovirus B19, influenza, CMV and Epstein-Barr virus. In a later analysis, over 15,000 TCR beta sequences were associated with specific HLA alleles at a false discovery rate of 0.05.

Relative to germline, V is missing 4 bases and J is missing 5 bases, with 8 bases of the junction outside any gene match. CDR1 and CDR2 were assigned from the germline V gene as LGHNA and YSLEER. The CDR3 holds 15 amino acids from the cysteine to the phenylalanine. The sequence is cut down to CDR3 DNA, 45 bases in frame from base 1. Library method: the immunoSEQ multiplex PCR assay. For the multiplex PCR, a mixture combining 60 forward primers for TCR Vbeta segments and 13 reverse primers for TCR Jbeta segments was used. A multiplex PCR assay on genomic DNA amplified the CDR3 region of rearranged TCR beta genes. On the Illumina HiSeq System, the amplified TCR beta libraries were sequenced as 87-base-pair reads. As for the authors' bioinformatics: A later analysis tallied roughly 76 million unique TCR beta chains across the 660 or so repertoires, and around 10 million of those chains were shared by two or more donors. To remove PCR and sequencing errors, raw reads were error-corrected and collapsed into unique sequences using a nearest-neighbor algorithm that merged closely related sequences. CDR3 sequences were aligned to IMGT reference sequences to assign V, D and J gene segments. Each retained sequence needed at least a six-nucleotide match to both a V gene segment and a J gene segment. Rearrangements were classified as productive when the CDR3 lacked stop codons and remained in frame with V and J, and all other rearrangements were classified as non-productive. CDR3 was defined according to IMGT convention as the region running from the second conserved V-encoded cysteine to the conserved J-encoded phenylalanine. In an earlier analysis of more than 550 of the donors, sequences lacking an unambiguous match to a single V gene segment were excluded. An earlier analysis of about 600 of the donors called V segments functional above 56.7% productive rearrangements and segregating when the between-donor standard deviation exceeded 5%. A statistical classification framework was built to diagnose cytomegalovirus status from the catalog of TCR beta chain sequences. A later analysis assigned V and J genes by comparing TCR nucleotide sequences with IMGT/GENE-DB human TR gene sequences. In a later analysis, CDR3 sequences and most-parsimonious VDJ recombination scenarios were assigned using the TCRdist pipeline. In a later analysis, each TCR beta chain was defined by its CDR3 amino acid sequence together with its V-gene family, and reads without a unique V-gene family were excluded. As a way to deal with suspected cross-contamination and a sequencing artifact, a later analysis dropped roughly 620 nucleotide sequences that were highly shared and had low generation probability. In a later analysis, a clonal expansion index was calculated for each public chain from normalized within-repertoire ranks of inferred template counts. In a later analysis, generation probabilities were computed with a VDJ recombination model fitted to out-of-frame rearrangements, and the resulting probabilities were checked against IGoR. In a later analysis, hypergeometric tests were used to score TCR-TCR, TCR-HLA and TCR-CMV co-occurrence, with a repertoire-size bias correction applied to TCR pairs. A later analysis estimated false discovery rates by permuting HLA or CMV assignments 20 times. In a later analysis, co-occurring TCRs were grouped using DBSCAN, with TCRdist sequence similarity added in when clustering inside HLA-allele-positive subsets. Co-occurrence clustering excluded repertoires with fewer than 30,000 or more than 120,000 public chains, plus five with anomalous nucleotide sharing. In TCRdb, the immuneACCESS table is reduced to in-frame sequences with V and J assigned. These tables do not hold every clone; where another copy was compared, an unresolved V gene accounts for under half, and the others remain unexplained. Clonal size and the V and J genes are those of that table, whereas D and trimming came from the DNA. The table for this sample lists some 130,000 clones; about 66% of them were counted only once. In total, the top ten clones hold 1.6% of the sample.

The cohort consisted of 666 healthy bone marrow donors. At the time of sampling, all cohort members were nominally healthy, though unrecorded immune exposures were likely present. The donor was CMV seropositive and belonged to the group of 250 to 300 seropositive cohort members. A peripheral blood sample was provided by each donor, and peripheral blood mononuclear cells were used for TCR beta sequencing. The Qiagen DNeasy Blood Extraction Kit was used to extract genomic DNA from the blood cell samples. The receptor's source is a man under 40 in good health and CMV-seropositive. Recombination linked TRBV4-3 to TRBJ2-1; 7 central nucleotides agree with TRBD1. What was sequenced was PBMCs. Here the CDR3 is given as CASSPRTQGDNEQFF. The DNA reads as follows: TGCGCCAGCAGCCCCCGAACCCAGGGGGACAATGAGCAGTTCTTC.